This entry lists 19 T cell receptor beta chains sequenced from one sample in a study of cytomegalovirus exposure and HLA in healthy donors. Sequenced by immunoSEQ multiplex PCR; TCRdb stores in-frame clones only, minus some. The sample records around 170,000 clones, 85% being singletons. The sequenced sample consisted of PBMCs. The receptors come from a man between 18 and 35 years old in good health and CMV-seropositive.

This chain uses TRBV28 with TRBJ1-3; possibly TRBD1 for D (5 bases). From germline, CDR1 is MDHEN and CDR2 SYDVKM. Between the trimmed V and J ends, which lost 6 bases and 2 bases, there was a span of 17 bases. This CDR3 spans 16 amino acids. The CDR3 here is CASSLQKGETGNTIYF. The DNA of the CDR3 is TGTGCCAGCAGCCTTCAAAAAGGGGAAACTGGAAACACCATATATTTT.

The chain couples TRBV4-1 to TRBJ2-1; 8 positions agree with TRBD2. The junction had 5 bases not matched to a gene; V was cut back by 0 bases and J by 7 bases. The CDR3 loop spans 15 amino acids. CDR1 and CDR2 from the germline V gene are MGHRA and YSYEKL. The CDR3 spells CASSQETSDGNEQFF. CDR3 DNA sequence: TGCGCCAGCAGCCAAGAGACTAGCGACGGGAATGAGCAGTTCTTC.

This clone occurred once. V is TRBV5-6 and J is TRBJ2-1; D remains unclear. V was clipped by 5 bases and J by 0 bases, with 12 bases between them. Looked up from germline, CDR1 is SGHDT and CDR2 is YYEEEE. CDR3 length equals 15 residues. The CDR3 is CASSPDRSSYNEQFF. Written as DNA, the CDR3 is TGTGCCAGCAGTCCTGACCGGAGCTCCTACAATGAGCAGTTCTTC.

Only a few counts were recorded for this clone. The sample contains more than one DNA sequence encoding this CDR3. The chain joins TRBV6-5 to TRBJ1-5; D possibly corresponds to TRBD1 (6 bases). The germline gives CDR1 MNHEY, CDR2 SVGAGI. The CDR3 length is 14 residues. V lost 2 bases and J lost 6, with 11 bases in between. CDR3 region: CASSYGGGGQPQHF. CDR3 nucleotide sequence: TGTGCCAGCAGTTACGGCGGGGGCGGTCAGCCCCAGCATTTT.

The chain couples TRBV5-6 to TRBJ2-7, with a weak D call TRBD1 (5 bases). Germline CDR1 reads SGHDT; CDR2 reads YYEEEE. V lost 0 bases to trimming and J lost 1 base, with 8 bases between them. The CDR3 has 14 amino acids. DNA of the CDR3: TGTGCCAGCAGCTTGGCGGCAGGGTCCTACGAGCAGTACTTC. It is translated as CASSLAAGSYEQYF.

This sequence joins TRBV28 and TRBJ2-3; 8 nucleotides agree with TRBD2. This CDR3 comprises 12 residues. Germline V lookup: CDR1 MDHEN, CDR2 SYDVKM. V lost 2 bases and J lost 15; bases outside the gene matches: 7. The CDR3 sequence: CASSLAGGEGYF. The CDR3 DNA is TGTGCCAGCAGTTTAGCGGGAGGAGAAGGCTATTTT.

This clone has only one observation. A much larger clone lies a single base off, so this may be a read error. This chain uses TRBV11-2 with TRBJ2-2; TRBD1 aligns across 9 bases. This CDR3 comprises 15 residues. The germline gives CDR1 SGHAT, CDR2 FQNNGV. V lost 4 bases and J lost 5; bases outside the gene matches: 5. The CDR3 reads CASSSGQGWTGELFF. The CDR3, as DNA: TGTGCCAGCAGCTCGGGACAGGGTTGGACCGGGGAGCTGTTTTTT.

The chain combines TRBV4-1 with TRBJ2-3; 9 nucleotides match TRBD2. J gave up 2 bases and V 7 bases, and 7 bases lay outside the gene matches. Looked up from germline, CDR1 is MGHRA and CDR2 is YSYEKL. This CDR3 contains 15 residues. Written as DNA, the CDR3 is TGCGCCAGCACCTTAGCGGGAGAGCCCACAGATACGCAGTATTTT. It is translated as CASTLAGEPTDTQYF.

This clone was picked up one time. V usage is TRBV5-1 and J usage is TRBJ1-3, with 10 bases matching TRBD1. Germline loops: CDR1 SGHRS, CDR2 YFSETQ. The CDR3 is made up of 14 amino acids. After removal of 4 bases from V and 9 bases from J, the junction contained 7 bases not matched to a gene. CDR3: CASSPDRGYGTIYF. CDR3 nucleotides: TGCGCCAGCAGCCCGGACAGGGGGTATGGCACCATATATTTT.

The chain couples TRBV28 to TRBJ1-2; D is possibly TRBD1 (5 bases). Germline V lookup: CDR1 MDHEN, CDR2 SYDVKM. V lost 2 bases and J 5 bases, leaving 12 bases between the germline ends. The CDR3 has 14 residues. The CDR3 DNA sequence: TGTGCCAGCAGTTTACATGGGGGGAGTTATGGCTACACCTTC. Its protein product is CASSLHGGSYGYTF.

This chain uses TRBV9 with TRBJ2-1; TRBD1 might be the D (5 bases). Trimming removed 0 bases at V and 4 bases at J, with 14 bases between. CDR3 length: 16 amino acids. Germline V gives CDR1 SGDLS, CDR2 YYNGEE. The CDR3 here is CASSVGETVGYNEQFF. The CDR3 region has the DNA TGTGCCAGCAGCGTAGGTGAGACAGTTGGTTACAATGAGCAGTTCTTC.

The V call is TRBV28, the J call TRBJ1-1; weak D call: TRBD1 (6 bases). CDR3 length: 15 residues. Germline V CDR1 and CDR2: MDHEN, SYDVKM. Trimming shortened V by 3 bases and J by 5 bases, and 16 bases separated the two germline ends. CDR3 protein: CASSLVRGQGTEAFF. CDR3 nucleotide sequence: TGTGCCAGCAGTTTGGTCAGGGGCCAGGGGACTGAAGCTTTCTTT.

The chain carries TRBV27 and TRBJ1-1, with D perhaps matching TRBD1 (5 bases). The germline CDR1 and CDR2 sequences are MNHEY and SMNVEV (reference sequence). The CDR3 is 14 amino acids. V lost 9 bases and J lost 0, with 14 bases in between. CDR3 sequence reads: CASRLQGVNTEAFF. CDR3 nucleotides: TGTGCCAGTCGACTTCAGGGTGTGAACACTGAAGCTTTCTTT.

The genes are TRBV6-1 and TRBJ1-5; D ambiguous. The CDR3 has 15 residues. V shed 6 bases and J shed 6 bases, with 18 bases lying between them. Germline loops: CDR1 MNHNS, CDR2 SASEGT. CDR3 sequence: CASSTRLTLGQPQHF. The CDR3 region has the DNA TGTGCCAGCAGCACACGCCTGACTCTAGGTCAGCCCCAGCATTTT.

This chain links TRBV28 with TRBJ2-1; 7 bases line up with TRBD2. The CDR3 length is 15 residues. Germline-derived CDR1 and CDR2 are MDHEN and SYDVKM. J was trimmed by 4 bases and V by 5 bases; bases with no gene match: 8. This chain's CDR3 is CASSMDPSGYNEQFF. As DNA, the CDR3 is TGTGCCAGCAGTATGGATCCTAGCGGATACAATGAGCAGTTCTTC.

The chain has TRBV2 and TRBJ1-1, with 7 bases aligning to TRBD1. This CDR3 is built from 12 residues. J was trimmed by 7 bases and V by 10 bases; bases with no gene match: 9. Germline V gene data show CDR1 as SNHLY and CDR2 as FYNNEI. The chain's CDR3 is CANNRGPREAFF. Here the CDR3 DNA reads TGTGCCAACAACAGGGGCCCCCGTGAAGCTTTCTTT.

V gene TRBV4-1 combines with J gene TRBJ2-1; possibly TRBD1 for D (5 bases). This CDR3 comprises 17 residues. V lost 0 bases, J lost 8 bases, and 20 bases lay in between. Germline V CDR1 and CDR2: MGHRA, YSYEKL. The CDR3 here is CASSQEGGLYWGHEQFF. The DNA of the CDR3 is TGCGCCAGCAGCCAAGAGGGCGGCCTTTATTGGGGCCATGAGCAGTTCTTC.

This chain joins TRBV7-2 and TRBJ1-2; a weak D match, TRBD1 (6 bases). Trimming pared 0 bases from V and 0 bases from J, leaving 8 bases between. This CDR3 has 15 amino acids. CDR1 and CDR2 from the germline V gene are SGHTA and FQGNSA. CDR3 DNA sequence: TGTGCCAGCAGCTTAGCTGCAGGGGCTAACTATGGCTACACCTTC. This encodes CASSLAAGANYGYTF.

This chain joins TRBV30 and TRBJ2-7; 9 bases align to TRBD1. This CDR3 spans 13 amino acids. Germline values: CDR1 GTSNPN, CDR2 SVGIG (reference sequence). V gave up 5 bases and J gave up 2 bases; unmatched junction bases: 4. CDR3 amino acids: CAWSWDRAYEQYF. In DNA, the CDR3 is TGTGCCTGGTCCTGGGACAGGGCCTACGAGCAGTACTTC.